The text below deals with one T cell receptor beta chain. Its matching antigen is unknown. The data were obtained in a study of T cells in placental villitis. Sequencing used immunoSEQ v4. The assay was immunoSEQ multiplex PCR, and TCRdb's table has in-frame clones only and misses some. The sample carries roughly 1,500 clones, more than 70% recorded once. Study outcomes and limitations: Median clonality was about 0.054 in villitis of unknown etiology placentae versus 0.0055 to 0.0065 in controls. Small decidual contamination means some T cells, especially in controls, may be decidual.

With V trimmed by 5 bases and J by 1 base, 4 bases remained unmatched. Germline CDR1 reads SEHNR; CDR2 reads FQNEAQ (reference sequence). The CDR3 is made up of 14 amino acids. The chain links TRBV7-9 to TRBJ1-1, with 7 bases identical to TRBD1. This clonotype originated in a human patient with villitis of unknown etiology; the placental T cells may come from both mother and fetus. The sample was placental tissue containing maternal and fetal cells. The CDR3 DNA reads as TGTGCCAGCAGCGGGCGGACAGGGAACACTGAAGCTTTCTTT. This translates into CASSGRTGNTEAFF.